The 10 T cell receptor beta chains presented below share a single source sample, sequenced in a study of identical twins. From the 5' RACE reads, TCRdb called clonotypes with MiXCR, one entry per CDR3 protein. The sample includes around 240,000 distinct CDR3 sequences, about 10% of them seen just once. Sequences were obtained from memory T cells sorted from blood. The receptors shown here come from a man aged 50 to 59 in good health.

The chain couples TRBV5-4 to TRBJ2-5, with TRBD1 matching 10 bases. There are 15 residues in the CDR3. Germline-derived CDR1 and CDR2 are SGHNT and YYREEE (reference sequence). Unmatched junction bases numbered 6, after V lost 3 bases and J lost 4 bases. In DNA form, the CDR3 reads TGTGCCAGCAGCTCAGGAGACAGGGGGCCAGAGACCCAGTACTTC. This codes for CASSSGDRGPETQYF. The whole variable domain, remainder taken from reference TRBV5-4 and TRBJ2-5, is ETGVTQSPTHLIKTRGQQVTLRCSSQSGHNTVSWYQQALGQGPQFIFQYYREEENGRGNFPPRFSGLQFPNYSSELNVNALELDDSALYLCASSSGDRGPETQYFGPGTRLLVL.

J is TRBJ2-5 and V is TRBV28, with D possibly being TRBD1 or TRBD2 (7 bases each). Germline V gives CDR1 MDHEN, CDR2 SYDVKM. The V end lost 4 bases, the J end lost 4 bases, and 19 bases lay between the germline ends. CDR3 length equals 16 residues. The CDR3 coding sequence is TGTGCCAGCAGTTCCCCCGGGGAGGGGGCATTAGAGACCCAGTACTTC. It is translated as CASSSPGEGALETQYF.

This clonotype was detected ten times or more. This chain uses TRBV29-1 with TRBJ2-5; 7 bases line up with TRBD1. Germline-derived CDR1 and CDR2 are SQVTM and ANQGSEA. Losses at the gene ends were 2 bases for V and 2 bases for J; bases not matched to a gene: 2. This CDR3 is built from 13 residues. The CDR3 is CSVERDSQETQYF. CDR3 coding DNA: TGCAGCGTTGAAAGGGACAGTCAAGAGACCCAGTACTTC.

This clonotype was counted many times. The CDR3 loop reads CSARDSRELGTQYF. CDR3 nucleotides: TGCAGTGCCAGGGACTCCAGGGAGCTCGGGACCCAGTACTTC. The rearrangement links TRBV20-1 to TRBJ2-5; D is possibly TRBD2 (6 bases). The CDR3 extends over 14 amino acids. Trimming cost V 6 bases and J 7 bases, with 21 bases left between them. CDR1 is DFQATT and CDR2 is SNEGSKA in the germline V gene (reference sequence).

This clonotype has only a few counts. The V gene is TRBV10-3, the J gene TRBJ2-7, with 7 bases aligning to TRBD2. Trimming cost V 11 bases and J 7 bases; bases outside gene matches: 8. The CDR3 consists of 11 residues. The germline V gene has CDR1 ENHRY and CDR2 SYGVKD. CDR3 in amino acids: CASRAGVEQYF. CDR3 in DNA: TGTGCCTCAAGGGCGGGGGTGGAGCAGTACTTC.

Ten or more counts support this clonotype. The gene calls are TRBV6-6 and TRBJ1-4, with TRBD1 matching over 8 bases. CDR1 is MNHNY, CDR2 SVGAGI, per germline (reference sequence). V lost 5 bases and J lost 11; bases outside the gene matches: 7. This CDR3 has 13 amino acids. CDR3: CASSPDRGGKLFF. For the CDR3, the DNA is TGTGCCAGCAGTCCAGACAGGGGCGGCAAACTGTTTTTT.

The chain has TRBV28 and TRBJ1-6; D is ambiguous. This CDR3 spans 16 amino acids. Looked up from germline, CDR1 is MDHEN and CDR2 is SYDVKM. V was cut by 4 bases and J by 2 bases, with 12 bases left in between. Written as DNA, the CDR3 is TGTGCCAGCAGTTCAATAAGGCGCACCTATAATTCACCCCTCCACTTT. Protein: CASSSIRRTYNSPLHF.

The table lists this clonotype with many counts. V is TRBV7-2 and J is TRBJ2-7; D unclear. V lost 1 base and J lost 5, with 12 bases in between. Germline V gives CDR1 SGHTA, CDR2 FQGNSA. This CDR3 spans 14 amino acids. CDR3 in DNA: TGTGCCAGCAGCTTAGTTGCCGCTAAGGACGAGCAGTACTTC. Translation: CASSLVAAKDEQYF.

There are many counts of this clonotype. J is TRBJ2-6 and V is TRBV20-1, with 10 bases identical to TRBD2. Per germline, CDR1 DFQATT and CDR2 SNEGSKA (reference sequence). V trimming: 3 bases; J trimming: 1 base; junction bases outside the gene matches: 3. The CDR3 has 16 amino acids. CDR3 loop: CSASLAGVSGANVLTF. The CDR3 DNA follows: TGCAGTGCTAGTCTAGCGGGAGTTTCTGGGGCCAACGTCCTGACTTTC.

This clonotype has only a few counts. This chain links TRBV14 with TRBJ2-7; no reliable D call. V was trimmed by 8 bases and J by 4 bases, leaving 12 bases between them. This CDR3 comprises 12 residues. The V gene's germline CDR1 is SGHDN and CDR2 FVKESK. The CDR3 DNA sequence: TGTGCCAGCGGGGATCGGCCTTACGAGCAGTACTTC. It is translated as CASGDRPYEQYF.